The clone carrying this T cell receptor beta chain was seen a few times. The antigen remains undetermined. CDR3 length: 15 amino acids. V shed 3 bases and J shed 0 bases, with 10 bases lying between them. The germline V gene encodes CDR1 KGHSH and CDR2 LQKENI. These data originate in a study of T-cell memory formation after mild COVID-19. Looking at the study overall: TCR clusters showed largely donor specificity. Whole-study results and caveats: A subset of responding clones appeared in pre-infection memory, suggesting cross-reactive memory joined. The second-wave clones peaking on day 37 were not confirmed as SARS-CoV-2-specific.

Sample barcodes and UMIs were carried by the TCR alpha and TCR beta cDNA libraries that 5'RACE generated with constant-segment primers. TCRdb independently ran MiXCR on the 5' RACE reads; one entry per CDR3 protein. Found here are 470,000 or so distinct CDR3 sequences, about a sixth of them singletons; the top ten hold roughly 21%. The material sequenced was PBMCs or a T cell subset sorted from them (not recorded which). This chain links TRBV18 with TRBJ2-3; no firm D call. This receptor was taken from a man aged 18 to 29 who had mild COVID-19 (a few samples of this study predate the infection). Cell type and time point are not known. CDR3 in DNA: TGTGCCAGCTCACCTTTAGCCCAGAGCACAGATACGCAGTATTTT. As protein: CASSPLAQSTDTQYF.